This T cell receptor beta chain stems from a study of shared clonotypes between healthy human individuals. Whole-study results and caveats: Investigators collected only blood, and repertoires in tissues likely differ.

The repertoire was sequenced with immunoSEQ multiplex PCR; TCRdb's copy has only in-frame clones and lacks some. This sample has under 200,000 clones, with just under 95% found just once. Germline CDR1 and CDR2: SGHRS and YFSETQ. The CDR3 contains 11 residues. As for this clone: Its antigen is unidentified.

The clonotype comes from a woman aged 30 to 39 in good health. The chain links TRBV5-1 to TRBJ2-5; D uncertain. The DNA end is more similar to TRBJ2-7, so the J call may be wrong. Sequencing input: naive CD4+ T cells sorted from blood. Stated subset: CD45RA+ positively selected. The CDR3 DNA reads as TGCGCCAGCAGCTTGGACCACGAGCAGTACTTC. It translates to CASSLDHEQYF.